This T cell receptor beta chain was sequenced in a study of T-cell memory formation after mild COVID-19. Findings of the study overall: Clones shrinking from day 15 to 85 showed even CD4/CD8 mixes; later expanders tilted CD4+.

Trimming removed 4 bases at V and 7 bases at J, with 20 bases between. CDR3 length equals 15 residues. The germline CDR1 and CDR2 sequences are SGHVS and FQNEAQ. As regards this clonotype: Its antigen remains unknown.

UMIs and sample barcodes were carried by the TCR alpha and TCR beta cDNA libraries that 5'RACE produced using constant-segment primers. TCRdb processed the 5' RACE reads anew with MiXCR; each CDR3 protein has one entry. The sample has roughly 500,000 distinct CDR3 sequences; around 20% are singletons. The sequenced sample consisted of PBMCs or a T cell subset sorted from them (not recorded which). This chain links TRBV7-8 with TRBJ2-7; possible D gene TRBD2, 5 bases. The clonotype comes from an adult woman who had mild COVID-19 (a few samples of this study predate the infection). Cell type and time point are not known. CDR3 in amino acids: CASSSPFVGKLEQYF. CDR3 DNA: TGTGCCAGCAGCTCCCCTTTTGTCGGGAAGTTAGAGCAGTACTTC.